These T cell receptor beta chains were read from a single sample in a study of blood T cell repertoires in COVID-19. Method: immunoSEQ multiplex PCR; TCRdb's copy keeps in-frame clones and lacks some. The table shows some 150,000 clones, with roughly 86% occurring only once. The source material was peripheral blood. The receptor source for this set is a woman in her forties or fifties with acute or convalescent COVID-19. Both conserved end residues are part of each CDR3. A D gene is named only where the DNA matches it firmly. The listing skips clone size in some rows; elsewhere it reads once, few, many or a size class.

d_call	v_call	j_call	clone_size	cdr3_aa	cdr3_nt
TRBD1	TRBV5-5	TRBJ1-2	NA	CASSLVQGGGYGYTF	TGTGCCAGCAGCTTGGTGCAGGGGGGCGGCTATGGCTACACCTTC
NA	TRBV3-1/TRBV3-2	TRBJ2-1	NA	CASSQLADEQFF	TGTGCCAGCAGCCAATTGGCCGATGAGCAGTTCTTC
TRBD1	TRBV5-1	TRBJ1-3	NA	CASSLKTGGASGNTIYF	TGCGCCAGCAGCCTCAAGACAGGGGGCGCTTCAGGAAACACCATATATTTT
NA	TRBV6-5	TRBJ2-7	NA	CASRQGYEQYF	TGTGCCAGCAGGCAGGGCTACGAGCAGTACTTC
TRBD2	TRBV5-1	TRBJ2-1	NA	CASSLGAGSGRLDNEQFF	TGCGCCAGCAGCTTGGGGGCGGGGAGCGGGAGGCTAGACAATGAGCAGTTCTTC
TRBD2	TRBV5-1	TRBJ2-3	once	CASSLWTSGGSTDTQYF	TGCGCCAGCAGCCTGTGGACTAGCGGGGGCAGCACAGATACGCAGTATTTT
TRBD1	TRBV13	TRBJ1-3	NA	CASSLGGTGAWNTIYF	TGTGCCAGCAGCTTAGGCGGGACAGGGGCTTGGAACACCATATATTTT
TRBD1	TRBV7-2	TRBJ2-5	NA	CASSSGQGAWETQYF	TGTGCCAGCAGCTCGGGACAGGGGGCGTGGGAGACCCAGTACTTC
TRBD1	TRBV9	TRBJ1-1	NA	CASSVEGARTEAFF	TGTGCCAGCAGCGTGGAGGGGGCGAGAACTGAAGCTTTCTTT
TRBD1	TRBV6-5	TRBJ1-2	NA	CASSYSKGADYGYTF	TGTGCCAGCAGTTACTCGAAGGGGGCAGACTATGGCTACACCTTC
TRBD1	TRBV11-2	TRBJ2-1	NA	CASSLDLGAGGQFF	TGTGCCAGCAGCTTAGATCTTGGGGCAGGGGGGCAGTTCTTC
NA	TRBV2	TRBJ1-2	many	CASSRTTNYGYTF	TGTGCCAGCAGTCGGACAACTAACTATGGCTACACCTTC
NA	TRBV19	TRBJ2-1	NA	CASSIKVRSDEQFF	TGTGCCAGTAGTATAAAGGTCAGGTCGGATGAGCAGTTCTTC
TRBD1	TRBV4-3	TRBJ2-3	NA	CASSQPRDRRTDTQYF	TGCGCCAGCAGCCAACCAAGGGACAGACGCACAGATACGCAGTATTTT
NA	TRBV27	TRBJ1-2	NA	CASSLFGGDGYTF	TGTGCCAGCAGTTTGTTCGGGGGGGATGGCTACACCTTC
NA	TRBV9	TRBJ2-1	once	CASSVEGGHYNEQFF	TGTGCCAGCAGCGTAGAGGGGGGGCACTACAATGAGCAGTTCTTC
TRBD1	TRBV7-2	TRBJ2-7	NA	CASSPDRQGNHEQYF	TGTGCCAGCAGCCCCGACCGACAGGGTAATCACGAGCAGTACTTC
TRBD2	TRBV9	TRBJ2-1	NA	CASSVEAGGPNEQFF	TGTGCCAGCAGCGTAGAGGCGGGAGGGCCCAATGAGCAGTTCTTC
NA	TRBV30	TRBJ2-7	NA	CAWSGRSYEQYF	TGTGCCTGGAGTGGGAGGTCCTACGAGCAGTACTTC
TRBD1	TRBV15	TRBJ1-2	NA	CATSRVIQGGTYGYTF	TGTGCCACCAGCAGAGTGATCCAGGGGGGCACCTATGGCTACACCTTC
NA	TRBV7-2	TRBJ2-3	NA	CASSLRDWGDTQYF	TGTGCCAGCAGCTTACGGGATTGGGGAGATACGCAGTATTTT
NA	TRBV18	TRBJ2-2	NA	CASSPLTGELFF	TGTGCCAGCTCACCCTTGACCGGGGAGCTGTTTTTT
TRBD1	TRBV19	TRBJ1-4	NA	CATREGQSKNEKLFF	TGTGCCACTAGAGAGGGACAGTCAAAGAATGAAAAACTGTTTTTT
NA	TRBV19	TRBJ1-6	NA	CASKGRTYNSPLHF	TGTGCCAGTAAGGGGCGGACATATAATTCACCCCTCCACTTT
NA	TRBV3-1/TRBV3-2	TRBJ1-2	once	CASSQDPYGQGGYGYTF	TGTGCCAGCAGCCAAGATCCCTACGGGCAGGGAGGATATGGCTACACCTTC
TRBD2	TRBV6-5	TRBJ2-7	NA	CASSPVGGAYEQYF	TGTGCCAGCAGTCCGGTTGGGGGGGCCTACGAGCAGTACTTC
NA	TRBV3-1/TRBV3-2	TRBJ2-2	NA	CASSPTRDTGELFF	TGTGCCAGCAGCCCGACTAGAGACACCGGGGAGCTGTTTTTT
TRBD1	TRBV7-8	TRBJ1-3	NA	CASSFGQGVTTGNTIYF	TGTGCCAGCAGCTTCGGACAGGGGGTAACAACTGGAAACACCATATATTTT
TRBD1	TRBV6-5	TRBJ1-6	NA	CASLDRGNSPLHF	TGTGCCAGCCTTGACAGGGGCAATTCACCCCTCCACTTT
NA	TRBV9	TRBJ1-1	NA	CASSERGGRPPEAFF	TGTGCCAGCAGCGAACGGGGGGGGCGCCCTCCTGAAGCTTTCTTT
NA	TRBV9	TRBJ2-7	NA	CASSPRVRTTSGDEQYF	TGTGCCAGCAGCCCTAGAGTAAGGACTACCTCGGGGGACGAGCAGTACTTC
NA	TRBV14	TRBJ1-1	NA	CASSQGQGNRGNTEAFF	TGTGCCAGCAGCCAAGGGCAGGGGAATAGAGGGAACACTGAAGCTTTCTTT
TRBD2	TRBV14	TRBJ2-7	once	CASREGTTNSYEQYF	TGTGCCAGCAGAGAAGGGACTACAAACTCCTACGAGCAGTACTTC
NA	TRBV3-1/TRBV3-2	TRBJ1-6	NA	CASSQRESPLHF	TGTGCCAGCAGCCAACGAGAATCACCCCTCCACTTT
NA	TRBV7-2	TRBJ1-6	once	CASSSLQGYSPLHF	TGTGCCAGCAGCTCCTTACAGGGTTATTCACCCCTCCACTTT
TRBD1	TRBV18	TRBJ1-1	NA	CASSPQSDRGTEAFF	TGTGCCAGCTCACCACAATCGGACAGGGGGACTGAAGCTTTCTTT
TRBD2	TRBV11-2	TRBJ2-3	NA	CASSRERGSTDTQYF	TGTGCCAGCAGCCGAGAGCGGGGAAGCACAGATACGCAGTATTTT
TRBD1	TRBV9	TRBJ2-7	NA	CASSPTGSYEQYF	TGTGCCAGCAGCCCGACAGGGAGCTACGAGCAGTACTTC
TRBD2	TRBV5-1	TRBJ2-1	NA	CASSLGGSSGGHYNEQFF	TGCGCCAGCAGCTTGGGAGGATCCAGCGGGGGGCACTACAATGAGCAGTTCTTC
TRBD1	TRBV19	TRBJ1-4	NA	CASSSRDRGEKLFF	TGTGCCAGTAGCTCTCGGGACAGGGGGGAAAAACTGTTTTTT
TRBD2	TRBV6-2/TRBV6-3	TRBJ2-5	NA	CASSSGLAGGQETQYF	TGTGCCAGCAGTTCCGGACTAGCGGGAGGGCAGGAGACCCAGTACTTC
NA	TRBV7-6	TRBJ2-1	few	CASTPAVSYNEQFF	TGTGCCAGCACCCCGGCGGTCTCCTACAATGAGCAGTTCTTC
NA	TRBV5-1	TRBJ1-4	NA	CASSLPGGEKLFF	TGCGCCAGCAGCTTGCCCGGGGGGGAAAAACTGTTTTTT
NA	TRBV19	TRBJ2-1	NA	CASKDTDNEQFF	TGTGCCAGTAAGGACACCGACAATGAGCAGTTCTTC
NA	TRBV5-1	TRBJ2-5	NA	CASSLVLQETQYF	TGCGCCAGCAGCCTGGTCCTACAGGAAACCCAGTACTTC